These 9 T cell receptor beta chains came from one sample sequenced in a study of blood T cell repertoires in COVID-19. Assay: immunoSEQ multiplex PCR; the TCRdb copy retains only in-frame clones and omits some. The sample shows some 120,000 clones, 90% of them seen only once. Sequencing used peripheral blood. The receptors originated from a man aged 55 to 69 with COVID-19, enrolled during active disease.

This chain joins TRBV29-1 and TRBJ2-3, with D perhaps assigned TRBD1 or TRBD2 (5 bases each). The V end lost 7 bases, the J end lost 4 bases, and 12 bases lay between the germline ends. Germline assignment: CDR1 SQVTM and CDR2 ANQGSEA. CDR3 length equals 12 residues. The CDR3 is CSGGNLADTQYF. In DNA, the CDR3 is TGCAGCGGGGGGAACTTGGCAGATACGCAGTATTTT.

In this sample, this clone turned up once. The chain recombines TRBV6-2 or TRBV6-3 with TRBJ2-7; D perhaps matches TRBD2 (6 bases). The CDR3 totals 18 residues. CDR1 is MNHEY, CDR2 SVGEGT, per germline. V was trimmed by 4 bases and J by 4 bases, leaving 26 bases between them. The CDR3 DNA reads as TGTGCCAGCAGTTCTGACCCGGGACTTACTCCTCTATTTTACGAGCAGTACTTC. Its translation is CASSSDPGLTPLFYEQYF.

The chain joins TRBV6-5 to TRBJ2-1, with 7 bases matching TRBD2. The CDR3 extends over 12 amino acids. Trimming removed 6 bases from V and 7 bases from J; junction bases left unmatched: 3. CDR1 and CDR2 from the germline V gene are MNHEY and SVGAGI. CDR3 nucleotides: TGTGCCAGCAGATCCGGGGGGAATGAGCAGTTCTTC. It translates to CASRSGGNEQFF.

The J gene is TRBJ1-1, the V gene TRBV7-6; 7 bases are a match to TRBD1. This CDR3 is 14 amino acids long. V dropped 5 bases and J dropped 1; count of bases not matched to a gene: 4. CDR1 is SGHVS and CDR2 is FNYEAQ in the germline V gene. The chain's CDR3 is CASSLGTANTEAFF. CDR3 DNA: TGTGCCAGCAGCCTAGGGACAGCGAACACTGAAGCTTTCTTT. The entire variable domain, with the rest obtained from reference TRBV7-6 and TRBJ1-1, is as follows: GAGVSQSPRYKVTKRGQDVALRCDPISGHVSLYWYRQALGQGPEFLTYFNYEAQQDKSGLPNDRFSAERPEGSISTLTIQRTEQRDSAMYRCASSLGTANTEAFFGQGTRLTVV.

The DNA for the CDR3 is TGTGCCAGCAGCGGAGGAAAACAGCCCCAGCATTTT. As protein: CASSGGKQPQHF. The J gene is TRBJ1-5, the V gene TRBV2; D is uncertain. Germline CDR1 and CDR2: SNHLY and FYNNEI. V was shortened by 6 bases and J by 7 bases, with 10 bases between the two germline ends. CDR3 length equals 12 residues.

This sequence joins TRBV5-8 and TRBJ1-6; no definite D call. Trimming removed 7 bases at V and 1 base at J, with 6 bases between. Germline CDR1 is SGHTS and CDR2 is YDEGEE. CDR3 size: 13 residues. This CDR3 is CASPGSYNSPLHF. CDR3 coding DNA: TGTGCCAGCCCCGGGTCCTATAATTCACCCCTCCACTTT.

The V gene is TRBV30, the J gene TRBJ2-2; 11 bases fit TRBD1. V dropped 4 bases and J dropped 6; count of bases not matched to a gene: 7. This CDR3 has 15 residues. Germline CDR1 and CDR2: GTSNPN and SVGIG (reference sequence). The CDR3 sequence: CAWNSGTGGPGELFF. The CDR3 nucleotides are TGTGCCTGGAATTCCGGGACAGGGGGGCCCGGGGAGCTGTTTTTT.

The chain couples TRBV2 to TRBJ2-5, with D tentatively TRBD1 (5 bases). This CDR3 has 13 residues. V was clipped by 6 bases and J by 9 bases, with 17 bases between them. Germline values: CDR1 SNHLY, CDR2 FYNNEI. CDR3 in amino acids: CASSPPGIKAQYF. The DNA for the CDR3 is TGTGCCAGCAGCCCCCCAGGGATTAAGGCCCAGTACTTC.

V and J are TRBV9 and TRBJ2-7; D not certain. This CDR3 is built from 14 residues. Germline V gene lookup returns CDR1 SGDLS and CDR2 YYNGEE. V was shortened by 0 bases and J by 0 bases, with 7 bases between the two germline ends. The CDR3 sequence is CASSVDGHSYEQYF. The CDR3 DNA reads TGTGCCAGCAGCGTAGATGGGCACTCCTACGAGCAGTACTTC. The full variable domain, its missing parts supplied by reference TRBV9 and TRBJ2-7, is DSGVTQTPKHLITATGQRVTLRCSPRSGDLSVYWYQQSLDQGLQFLIQYYNGEERAKGNILERFSAQQFPDLHSELNLSSLELGDSALYFCASSVDGHSYEQYFGPGTRLTVT.